These 28 T cell receptor beta chains were sequenced from one sample in a study of CD8 T cells in Susac syndrome (dated by TCRdb to between 2018 and 2021). The library was obtained by the immunoSEQ multiplex PCR assay. RNA was extracted using the RNeasy kit, and roughly 0.45 to 1 ug of the RNA was reverse transcribed with random hexamers. Clones were called with MiXCR by TCRdb after fastp trimmed the public reads at Q25, and only in-frame beta chains were retained. All rows with the same CDR3 protein become a single entry with the most common DNA and genes. The sample table contains approximately 200,000 distinct CDR3 sequences; only one count was recorded for 85% to 95% of them. Just over 0.08% of the sample rests with the top ten. The sample comprised CD4+ T cells from PBMCs. These receptors all come from a human donor with multiple sclerosis.

The V and J genes are TRBV20-1 and TRBJ1-2; 9 nucleotides match TRBD1. J was trimmed by 8 bases and V by 5 bases; bases with no gene match: 9. The CDR3 loop spans 13 amino acids. CDR1 and CDR2 (germline): DFQATT, SNEGSKA (reference sequence). CDR3 nucleotides: TGCAGTGCTGAGAAACCGGGACAGGGCGGCTACACCTTC. It yields the protein CSAEKPGQGGYTF.

V and J are TRBV19 and TRBJ1-1; no reliable D call. Germline CDR1 LNHDA, CDR2 SQIVND (reference sequence). The CDR3 extends over 10 amino acids. Trimming took off 6 bases at V and 7 bases at J, with 6 bases between the two ends. CDR3 protein: CASRVIEAFF. The CDR3 DNA sequence: TGTGCCAGTAGGGTCATTGAAGCTTTCTTT.

This chain links TRBV14 with TRBJ1-3; D gene unclear. This CDR3 spans 14 amino acids. V gave up 3 bases and J gave up 2 bases, with 8 bases separating them. The germline V gene encodes CDR1 SGHDN and CDR2 FVKESK. CDR3 nucleotide sequence: TGTGCCAGCAGCCAGACCCTGGCTGGAAACACCATATATTTT. Translation gives CASSQTLAGNTIYF.

This rearrangement joins TRBV27 to TRBJ2-1; 7 bases align to TRBD1. Unmatched junction bases numbered 14, after V lost 5 bases and J lost 10 bases. The CDR3 extends over 15 amino acids. Germline CDR1 and CDR2: MNHEY and SMNVEV (reference sequence). In DNA form, the CDR3 reads TGTGCCAGCAGTCCTCACGGACAGGACAACCTCGAGCAGTTCTTC. Translating it yields CASSPHGQDNLEQFF.

The rearrangement uses TRBV29-1 and TRBJ2-5, with D perhaps TRBD2 (7 bases). The V gene lost 8 bases and the J gene lost 5 bases, with 15 bases spanning the gap. The CDR3 runs to 12 residues. The V gene's germline CDR1 is SQVTM and CDR2 ANQGSEA. Here the CDR3 DNA reads TGCAGCATAGGGGGGGAGCTGGAGACCCAGTACTTC. Its translation: CSIGGELETQYF. Full variable domain (outside the CDR3, taken from reference TRBV29-1 and TRBJ2-5): SAVISQKPSRDICQRGTSLTIQCQVDSQVTMMFWYRQQPGQSLTLIATANQGSEATYESGFVIDKFPISRPNLTFSTLTVSNMSPEDSSIYLCSIGGELETQYFGPGTRLLVL.

This clonotype came up once. The germline gene is not matched at one end of the junction; a read error may be the cause. The chain combines TRBV30 with TRBJ1-2; perhaps TRBD1 as D (5 bases). CDR1 is GTSNPN and CDR2 is SVGIG in the germline V gene (reference sequence). This CDR3 has 13 residues. CDR3 in amino acids: CARSPGGVYGYTF. The CDR3 DNA is TGTGCCCGGAGCCCTGGAGGGGTCTATGGCTACACCTTC.

This clonotype was detected only a few times. The chain recombines TRBV9 with TRBJ2-5; either TRBD1 or TRBD2 may fit D (5 bases each). The germline V gene has CDR1 SGDLS and CDR2 YYNGEE. Trimming took 10 bases from V and 3 from J, leaving 16 bases between them. The CDR3 covers 13 residues. Here the CDR3 reads CAPPKGRKETQYF. DNA for the CDR3: TGTGCCCCCCCAAAGGGGAGAAAAGAGACCCAGTACTTC.

The V and J genes are TRBV9 and TRBJ1-2; 8 nucleotides line up with TRBD1. This CDR3 has 15 amino acids. Germline V gene lookup returns CDR1 SGDLS and CDR2 YYNGEE. J was trimmed by 3 bases and V by 4 bases; bases with no gene match: 8. DNA of the CDR3: TGTGCCAGCAGCCCCGGACAGGGAAGGGACTATGGCTACACCTTC. Encoded protein: CASSPGQGRDYGYTF.

The rearrangement uses TRBV12-3 or TRBV12-4 and TRBJ1-6; D gene ambiguous. The germline V and J ends were trimmed by 7 bases and 0 bases, with 10 bases remaining between them. This CDR3 region has 15 residues. The DNA for the CDR3 is TGTGCCAGCACTCCCCCAGGCTCCTATAATTCACCCCTCCACTTT. Protein sequence: CASTPPGSYNSPLHF.

CDR3 loop: CATSRDYGSSGANVLTF. As DNA, the CDR3 is TGTGCCACCAGCAGAGATTACGGGAGCTCTGGGGCCAACGTCCTGACTTTC. This sequence joins TRBV15 and TRBJ2-6, with a possible D match to TRBD2 (6 bases). This CDR3 comprises 17 residues. V was pared by 0 bases and J by 0 bases, with 9 bases between. Germline CDR1 LNHNV, CDR2 YYDKDF (reference sequence). Combining the CDR3 with reference TRBV15 and TRBJ2-6 gives the whole variable domain DAMVIQNPRYQVTQFGKPVTLSCSQTLNHNVMYWYQQKSSQAPKLLFHYYDKDFNNEADTPDNFQSRRPNTSFCFLDIRSPGLGDTAMYLCATSRDYGSSGANVLTFGAGSRLTVL.

A remark on this clonotype: A read error may account for a junction end that differs from germline. This CDR3 reads CASSSSLDSYEQYF. The CDR3 DNA is TGTGCTAGCAGCTCCTCATTGGACAGCTACGAGCAGTACTTC. J is TRBJ2-7 and V is TRBV7-7; D is perhaps TRBD1 (6 bases). Germline V gives CDR1 SSHAT, CDR2 FNYEAQ (reference sequence). The length of the CDR3 is 14 residues.

The chain combines TRBV11-2 with TRBJ2-7; no clear D. The germline V gene encodes CDR1 SGHAT and CDR2 FQNNGV. The CDR3 sequence is 15 residues long. V was cut by 5 bases and J by 2 bases, with 16 bases left in between. The CDR3 loop reads CASSQVFSETYEQYV. The CDR3 DNA is TGTGCCAGCAGCCAGGTCTTTTCTGAAACCTACGAGCAGTACGTC.

The gene calls are TRBV6-1 and TRBJ1-5; D uncertain. The CDR3 sequence is 13 residues long. Germline V CDR1 and CDR2: MNHNS, SASEGT. V was clipped by 6 bases and J by 7 bases, with 13 bases between them. This CDR3 is CASSLEALQPQHF. CDR3 DNA: TGTGCCAGCAGCCTAGAGGCGTTGCAGCCCCAGCATTTT.

This chain links TRBV20-1 with TRBJ2-7; the match to TRBD1 covers 9 bases. Germline CDR1 and CDR2: DFQATT and SNEGSKA (reference sequence). The CDR3 totals 13 residues. V shed 4 bases and J 6 bases; nucleotides not matched to a gene: 7. CDR3 region: CSATTDRGGEQYF. DNA for the CDR3: TGCAGTGCTACCACGGACAGGGGAGGCGAGCAGTACTTC.

The chain couples TRBV3-1 to TRBJ2-1; possibly TRBD2 for D (5 bases). Trimming pared 4 bases from V and 7 bases from J, leaving 11 bases between. This CDR3 spans 13 amino acids. Per the germline V gene, CDR1 is LGHDT and CDR2 is YNNKEL (reference sequence). CDR3 sequence: CASSPGVLNEQFF. As DNA, the CDR3 is TGTGCCAGCAGCCCCGGGGTCCTAAATGAGCAGTTCTTC.

The chain uses TRBV9 and TRBJ1-6, with a possible D match to TRBD1 (6 bases). The germline V gene has CDR1 SGDLS and CDR2 YYNGEE. This CDR3 comprises 15 residues. The ends were cut back, 4 bases at V and 7 bases at J, with 15 bases in the middle. This chain's CDR3 is CASSWGRINNSPLHF. The CDR3 DNA reads as TGTGCCAGCAGCTGGGGGCGTATTAACAATTCACCCCTCCACTTT.

This chain joins TRBV5-1 and TRBJ1-4; D perhaps matches TRBD1 (5 bases). Trimming left V 3 bases short and J 8 bases short, with 14 bases between. CDR1 is SGHRS, CDR2 YFSETQ, per germline. The CDR3 is made up of 14 amino acids. CDR3 nucleotide sequence: TGCGCCAGCAGCTGGGAAGGGGCGAAGGAAAAACTGTTTTTT. Amino acids: CASSWEGAKEKLFF. The full variable domain, with the rest looked up from reference TRBV5-1 and TRBJ1-4, is KAGVTQTPRYLIKTRGQQVTLSCSPISGHRSVSWYQQTPGQGLQFLFEYFSETQRNKGNFPGRFSGRQFSNSRSEMNVSTLELGDSALYLCASSWEGAKEKLFFGSGTQLSVL.

The chain is built from TRBV29-1 and TRBJ1-1, with D possibly TRBD1 on 6 matching bases. V lost 7 bases, J lost 1 base, and 10 bases lay in between. This CDR3 spans 12 amino acids. Germline CDR1 reads SQVTM; CDR2 reads ANQGSEA. The CDR3 DNA reads TGCAGCGGGCGGGGGGCGAACACTGAAGCTTTCTTT. Protein: CSGRGANTEAFF.

The rearrangement links TRBV20-1 to TRBJ2-1; D possibly corresponds to TRBD1 (6 bases). Trimming took 4 bases from V and 12 from J, leaving 19 bases between them. There are 13 residues in the CDR3. CDR1 and CDR2 from the germline V gene are DFQATT and SNEGSKA (reference sequence). Here the CDR3 reads CSATEGVWTVQFF. The CDR3 DNA follows: TGCAGTGCTACAGAGGGGGTTTGGACAGTGCAGTTCTTC.

The chain recombines TRBV20-1 with TRBJ2-6, with D possibly TRBD1 on 6 matching bases. Germline CDR1 and CDR2: DFQATT and SNEGSKA (reference sequence). The CDR3 totals 13 residues. V was shortened by 6 bases and J by 2 bases, with 8 bases between the two germline ends. CDR3 bases: TGCAGTGCCAACAGGGCTGGGGCCAACGTCCTGACTTTC. This encodes CSANRAGANVLTF.

The gene calls are TRBV29-1 and TRBJ2-5; no clear D gene. The CDR3 consists of 10 residues. Germline CDR1 is SQVTM and CDR2 is ANQGSEA. The germline V and J ends were trimmed by 4 bases and 7 bases, with 7 bases remaining between them. Written as DNA, the CDR3 is TGCAGCGTTGCTTCGGGGACCCAGTACTTC. This codes for CSVASGTQYF.

The CDR3 spells CASSQLSGGSYEQYF. CDR3 in DNA: TGTGCCAGCAGCCAACTTAGCGGTGGGTCCTACGAGCAGTACTTC. The chain is built from TRBV3-1 and TRBJ2-7, with D possibly TRBD2 on 6 matching bases. CDR3 length: 15 residues. V was shortened by 2 bases and J by 1 base, with 12 bases between the two germline ends. CDR1 and CDR2 from the germline V gene are LGHDT and YNNKEL (reference sequence).

This chain connects TRBV18 to TRBJ2-3; D ambiguous. Germline V lookup: CDR1 KGHSH, CDR2 LQKENI. The CDR3 consists of 15 residues. V lost 6 bases, J lost 3 bases, and 16 bases lay in between. This chain's CDR3 is CASSPTHDGTDTQYF. The CDR3 DNA sequence: TGTGCCAGCTCGCCTACTCATGACGGGACAGATACGCAGTATTTT. Filled out from reference TRBV18 and TRBJ2-3, the complete variable domain reads NAGVMQNPRHLVRRRGQEARLRCSPMKGHSHVYWYRQLPEEGLKFMVYLQKENIIDESGMPKERFSAEFPKEGPSILRIQQVVRGDSAAYFCASSPTHDGTDTQYFGPGTRLTVL.

V usage is TRBV6-5 and J usage is TRBJ2-7; D call uncertain. In germline, CDR1 is MNHEY, CDR2 SVGAGI. The CDR3 has 13 amino acids. V lost 6 bases and J lost 1, with 10 bases in between. CDR3 in amino acids: CASSRGPSYEQYF. In DNA form, the CDR3 reads TGTGCCAGCAGCCGAGGACCATCCTACGAGCAGTACTTC.

V and J are TRBV7-9 and TRBJ2-4, with 7 bases identical to TRBD1. The germline gives CDR1 SEHNR, CDR2 FQNEAQ (reference sequence). This CDR3 has 17 residues. The V segment lost 3 bases and the J segment 8 bases; nucleotides outside the gene matches: 16. The CDR3 loop is CASSLSRLTGIMDIQYF. For the CDR3, the DNA is TGTGCCAGCAGCTTGTCCAGGTTGACAGGGATAATGGACATTCAGTACTTC.

The genes are TRBV7-2 and TRBJ2-7; D is unresolved. The germline gives CDR1 SGHTA, CDR2 FQGNSA. This CDR3 comprises 12 residues. V was trimmed by 2 bases and J by 2 bases, leaving 4 bases between them. The CDR3 protein is CASSLTAYEQYF. As DNA, the CDR3 is TGTGCCAGCAGCTTAACGGCCTACGAGCAGTACTTC.

The chain carries TRBV12-3 or TRBV12-4 and TRBJ1-1; no firm D call. V was cut by 5 bases and J by 0 bases, with 7 bases left in between. CDR3 length equals 13 residues. CDR3 coding DNA: TGTGCCAGCAGTATCAGGATGAACACTGAAGCTTTCTTT. Translated: CASSIRMNTEAFF.

The chain combines TRBV27 with TRBJ1-4; a possible D gene is TRBD1 (6 bases). V was clipped by 3 bases and J by 8 bases, with 7 bases between them. Germline lookup yields CDR1 MNHEY and CDR2 SMNVEV (reference sequence). The CDR3 spans 12 residues. CDR3 in DNA: TGTGCCAGCAGTTTCGACAGGGAAAAACTGTTTTTT. It is translated as CASSFDREKLFF.